Listed below are T cell receptor beta chains from one sample, sequenced in a study of T cell responses to AZD1222 COVID-19 vaccine. Assay used: immunoSEQ multiplex PCR; TCRdb lists only in-frame clones, some missing. The table includes approximately 110,000 clones, nearly 90% detected once. Sequencing was performed on peripheral blood, taken on day 0 of AZD1222 vaccination. Receptor source: an adult in good health. Each CDR3 is given with its conserved first and last residue. D genes are given only for firm matches. Expanded clones get a size class; other rows say once, few or many, or leave the size out.

abundance | d_gene | j_gene | v_gene | CDR3aa | CDR3nt
NA | NA | TRBJ1-2 | TRBV20-1 | CSAVLRHGYTF | TGCAGTGCCGTACTCAGGCATGGCTACACCTTC
once | NA | TRBJ1-2 | TRBV19 | CASSGNRVGNYGYTF | TGTGCCAGTAGTGGCAACAGGGTCGGGAACTATGGCTACACCTTC
NA | NA | TRBJ2-3 | TRBV11-2 | CASSFNPYTSTDTQYF | TGTGCCAGCAGCTTTAATCCATACACTAGCACAGATACGCAGTATTTT
few | NA | TRBJ2-1 | TRBV5-1 | CASSSQRKTYNEQFF | TGCGCCAGCAGCTCTCAAAGGAAGACCTACAATGAGCAGTTCTTC
NA | NA | TRBJ2-5 | TRBV7-7 | CASSLGVLRGETQYF | TGTGCCAGCAGCTTAGGAGTCCTACGGGGGGAGACCCAGTACTTC
once | NA | TRBJ1-5 | TRBV6-1 | CASSVVQGRQGQPQHF | TGTGCCAGCAGTGTGGTCCAGGGGAGGCAGGGGCAGCCCCAGCATTTT
NA | NA | TRBJ2-7 | TRBV2 | CASSDRGYYEQYF | TGTGCCAGCAGTGACAGGGGCTACTACGAGCAGTACTTC
NA | NA | TRBJ1-5 | TRBV30 | CAWSVEGAQPQHF | TGTGCCTGGAGTGTGGAAGGGGCCCAGCCCCAGCATTTT
NA | TRBD1 | TRBJ1-2 | TRBV11-2 | CASSSRLGQGGIDGYTF | TGTGCCAGCAGCTCCCGCTTGGGGCAGGGGGGCATAGATGGCTACACCTTC
NA | NA | TRBJ1-2 | TRBV5-5 | CASSLADYGYTF | TGTGCCAGCAGCTTGGCAGACTATGGCTACACCTTC
medium-sized | NA | TRBJ1-6 | TRBV7-9 | CASSLAGNSPLHF | TGTGCCAGCAGCTTAGCGGGTAATTCACCCCTCCACTTT
NA | NA | TRBJ1-2 | TRBV5-5 | CASSSFGGGDNYGYTF | TGTGCCAGCAGCAGCTTTGGCGGGGGTGACAACTATGGCTACACCTTC
NA | NA | TRBJ1-2 | TRBV24-1 | CATSNGAGPLEGYTF | TGTGCCACCAGTAACGGGGCGGGCCCCCTCGAAGGCTACACCTTC
NA | TRBD1 | TRBJ1-5 | TRBV18 | CASSPSTGNQPQHF | TGTGCCAGCTCACCCTCGACAGGGAATCAGCCCCAGCATTTT
NA | TRBD2 | TRBJ2-1 | TRBV28 | CASSLQAGGTYNEQFF | TGTGCCAGCAGTTTACAGGCGGGGGGGACCTACAATGAGCAGTTCTTC
NA | TRBD1 | TRBJ1-2 | TRBV18 | CASSPEAGGGYGYTF | TGTGCCAGCTCACCGGAAGCAGGGGGCGGCTATGGCTACACCTTC
NA | NA | TRBJ2-7 | TRBV4-1 | CASSQDDRYEQYF | TGCGCCAGCAGCCAAGACGACAGGTACGAGCAGTACTTC
NA | TRBD1 | TRBJ2-2 | TRBV28 | CASSFQGANTGELFF | TGTGCCAGCAGTTTCCAGGGGGCGAACACCGGGGAGCTGTTTTTT
once | TRBD1 | TRBJ1-3 | TRBV5-1 | CASSGDRKDLSGNTIYF | TGCGCCAGCAGCGGGGACAGAAAAGACCTCTCTGGAAACACCATATATTTT
NA | TRBD1 | TRBJ1-1 | TRBV6-2/TRBV6-3 | CASSYSGRQGAGAFF | TGTGCCAGCAGTTACTCAGGCCGACAGGGGGCTGGCGCTTTCTTT
NA | TRBD2 | TRBJ2-2 | TRBV7-8 | CASSQGLNTGELFF | TGTGCCAGCAGCCAGGGACTAAACACCGGGGAGCTGTTTTTT
NA | NA | TRBJ1-1 | TRBV6-5 | CASSYYGDTEAFF | TGTGCCAGCAGTTACTATGGCGACACTGAAGCTTTCTTT
NA | TRBD2 | TRBJ2-3 | TRBV4-1 | CASSQAVLAGGLISTDTQYF | TGCGCCAGCAGCCAAGCTGTCCTAGCGGGGGGTCTAATAAGCACAGATACGCAGTATTTT
NA | TRBD1 | TRBJ2-1 | TRBV24-1 | CATSAGGLYNEQFF | TGTGCCACCAGTGCAGGGGGCCTATACAATGAGCAGTTCTTC
NA | TRBD2 | TRBJ2-5 | TRBV5-1 | CASSFIAGGLQETQYF | TGCGCCAGCAGCTTCATAGCGGGGGGGCTCCAAGAGACCCAGTACTTC
once | TRBD1 | TRBJ1-3 | TRBV5-8 | CASSISTGGIGNTIYF | TGTGCCAGCAGTATATCGACAGGGGGCATAGGAAACACCATATATTTT
NA | TRBD2 | TRBJ2-1 | TRBV11-3 | CASSSRASGLNEQFF | TGTGCCAGCAGCTCAAGGGCTAGCGGACTCAATGAGCAGTTCTTC
once | NA | TRBJ2-5 | TRBV7-8 | CASSLDPQGSVRETQYF | TGTGCCAGCAGCTTAGACCCACAGGGTAGCGTGAGAGAGACCCAGTACTTC
few | TRBD1 | TRBJ2-7 | TRBV19 | CASSPRYGTGEAEQYF | TGTGCCAGTAGTCCGAGGTACGGGACAGGGGAAGCCGAGCAGTACTTC
NA | NA | TRBJ2-2 | TRBV4-1 | CASSQGQGPNTGELFF | TGCGCCAGCAGCCAAGGGCAGGGCCCGAACACCGGGGAGCTGTTTTTT
NA | NA | TRBJ2-3 | TRBV3-1/TRBV3-2 | CASSQVGTLGGTQYF | TGTGCCAGCAGCCAAGTGGGGACGCTCGGAGGTACGCAGTATTTT
NA | NA | TRBJ2-3 | TRBV12-3/TRBV12-4 | CASSPGGTDTQYF | TGTGCCAGCAGCCCCGGGGGCACAGATACGCAGTATTTT
NA | NA | TRBJ2-3 | TRBV18 | CASSQGVSTDTQYF | TGTGCCAGCTCACAGGGGGTTAGCACAGATACGCAGTATTTT
NA | TRBD1 | TRBJ2-1 | TRBV6-5 | CASRDRGPYNEQFF | TGTGCCAGTCGGGACAGGGGGCCCTACAATGAGCAGTTCTTC
NA | TRBD1 | TRBJ1-4 | TRBV5-1 | CASSVYRGPGSNEKLFF | TGCGCCAGCAGCGTCTACAGGGGCCCCGGATCTAATGAAAAACTGTTTTTT
NA | TRBD1 | TRBJ1-6 | TRBV2 | CASRLNRDRGFPPLHF | TGTGCCAGCAGGCTGAACCGGGACAGGGGTTTCCCACCCCTCCACTTT
NA | NA | TRBJ1-1 | TRBV15 | CATSRVGENTEAFF | TGTGCCACCAGCAGGGTTGGGGAGAACACTGAAGCTTTCTTT
few | NA | TRBJ1-4 | TRBV28 | CASAGSRRRLNEKLFF | TGTGCCAGCGCGGGGTCCCGACGGAGACTGAATGAAAAACTGTTTTTT
NA | TRBD2 | TRBJ2-7 | TRBV7-2 | CASSPPGLAVEQYF | TGTGCCAGCAGCCCACCGGGACTAGCGGTCGAGCAGTACTTC
NA | NA | TRBJ1-5 | TRBV19 | CASTPRGRRSDQPQHF | TGTGCCAGTACCCCGAGGGGCAGACGATCCGATCAGCCCCAGCATTTT
once | NA | TRBJ2-7 | TRBV19 | CASSKGSPYEQYF | TGTGCCAGTAGTAAGGGGTCCCCCTACGAGCAGTACTTC
NA | TRBD1 | TRBJ1-2 | TRBV5-1 | CASSLGVPGQDYGYTF | TGCGCCAGCAGCTTGGGGGTACCGGGACAGGATTATGGCTACACCTTC
NA | NA | TRBJ2-7 | TRBV11-2 | CASSLRRDEQYF | TGTGCCAGCAGCTTACGTAGGGACGAGCAGTACTTC
NA | TRBD2 | TRBJ2-1 | TRBV4-1 | CASSQETAGGPRSNEQFF | TGCGCCAGCAGCCAAGAAACTGCGGGAGGGCCGCGTAGCAATGAGCAGTTCTTC
NA | NA | TRBJ2-5 | TRBV3-1/TRBV3-2 | CASSLMALRGETQYF | TGTGCCAGCAGTCTCATGGCTTTGAGGGGTGAGACCCAGTACTTC
NA | NA | TRBJ1-5 | TRBV19 | CASSNSGDHQPQHF | TGTGCCAGTAGTAATTCAGGGGACCATCAGCCCCAGCATTTT
once | TRBD1 | TRBJ1-2 | TRBV4-2 | CASSLHGQGAGGYTF | TGTGCCAGCAGCCTTCACGGACAGGGGGCGGGTGGCTACACCTTC
NA | NA | TRBJ1-1 | TRBV19 | CATRGGLADTEAFF | TGTGCCACGAGAGGGGGGCTGGCGGACACTGAAGCTTTCTTT
NA | TRBD1 | TRBJ1-2 | TRBV6-5 | CASSFRQGASYGYTF | TGTGCCAGCAGTTTCCGACAGGGGGCTAGCTATGGCTACACCTTC
NA | TRBD2 | TRBJ2-1 | TRBV7-8 | CASSSRLAGDAEQFF | TGTGCCAGCAGTTCGAGACTAGCGGGGGACGCTGAGCAGTTCTTC
once | TRBD1 | TRBJ1-2 | TRBV28 | CASSLRDRIYYGYTF | TGTGCCAGCAGTTTAAGGGACAGGATCTACTATGGCTACACCTTC
NA | NA | TRBJ1-5 | TRBV4-2 | CASSPTGPSNQPQHF | TGTGCCAGCAGCCCGACGGGACCTAGCAATCAGCCCCAGCATTTT
once | NA | TRBJ2-3 | TRBV6-5 | CASSSATDTQYF | TGTGCCAGCAGTTCGGCCACAGATACGCAGTATTTT
NA | TRBD1 | TRBJ2-7 | TRBV30 | CAWSVLGQVTDEQYF | TGTGCCTGGAGTGTACTCGGACAGGTCACAGACGAGCAGTACTTC